One and the same sample provided the 31 T cell receptor beta chains below, sequenced in a study of blood T cell repertoires in COVID-19. TCRdb's copy holds only in-frame clones and misses some; the assay was immunoSEQ multiplex PCR. Of about 150,000 clones listed, roughly four fifths were seen once; the top ten hold 2.5% to 3%. The sample was peripheral blood. These receptors were taken from a woman at least 80 years old with COVID-19, enrolled during active disease.

This clone showed up just a few times. The chain is built from TRBV10-1 and TRBJ2-7; the match to TRBD2 covers 9 bases. The CDR3 runs to 16 residues. The junction had 9 bases not matched to a gene; V was cut back by 3 bases and J by 3 bases. From germline, CDR1 is WNHNN and CDR2 SYGVQD (reference sequence). CDR3 nucleotides: TGCGCCAGCAGTGAAGGGCTAGCGGGACCGGGCTACGAGCAGTACTTC. Translating it yields CASSEGLAGPGYEQYF.

This clone was counted a single time. V usage is TRBV5-8 and J usage is TRBJ2-7, with a possible D match to TRBD2 (6 bases). V lost 7 bases, J lost 3 bases, and 14 bases lay in between. The CDR3 is made up of 13 amino acids. Germline lookup yields CDR1 SGHTS and CDR2 YDEGEE. For the CDR3, the DNA is TGTGCCAGCCCTCTCGGGGGAAACTACGAGCAGTACTTC. Its translation: CASPLGGNYEQYF.

This chain links TRBV19 with TRBJ1-6; no definite D call. V gave up 8 bases and J gave up 6 bases, with 11 bases separating them. The germline V gene has CDR1 LNHDA and CDR2 SQIVND (reference sequence). The CDR3 totals 13 residues. CDR3 DNA sequence: TGTGCCAGTTGGGCAGGCCCTAATTCACCCCTCCACTTT. Residues: CASWAGPNSPLHF.

In this sample, this clone turned up once. The DNA of the CDR3 is TGTGCCACCAGTGATCCCAAGTCGGCTGCCTCCGGGACAGGGGATACCGGGGAGCTGTTTTTT. Translated, it gives CATSDPKSAASGTGDTGELFF. V is TRBV24-1 and J is TRBJ2-2, with 10 bases that match TRBD1. V shed 3 bases, J shed 5 bases, and the junction held 20 bases outside the gene matches. CDR3 length: 21 amino acids. Germline V gene data show CDR1 as KGHDR and CDR2 as SFDVKD.

The J gene is TRBJ2-3, the V gene TRBV6-5; the match to TRBD2 covers 14 bases. Trimming at V came to 2 bases and at J to 5 bases, leaving 3 bases not matched to a gene. Germline CDR1 is MNHEY and CDR2 is SVGAGI. The CDR3 totals 16 residues. Here the CDR3 DNA reads TGTGCCAGCAGTTACCGGACTAGCGGGGGGAGAGATACGCAGTATTTT. It is translated as CASSYRTSGGRDTQYF.

This clone has more than one count but fewer than ten. The V call is TRBV28, the J call TRBJ1-5; TRBD1 matches at 7 bases. Germline CDR1 MDHEN, CDR2 SYDVKM. J lost 6 bases, V lost 7 bases, and 9 bases had no gene match. The CDR3 covers 14 residues. In DNA, the CDR3 is TGTGCCAGCACTACAGGGGCGTTCAGTCAGCCCCAGCATTTT. Its protein product is CASTTGAFSQPQHF.

The rearrangement joins TRBV7-2 to TRBJ2-1; no definite D call. This CDR3 spans 15 amino acids. The V end was cut by 1 base, the J end by 2 bases, with 9 bases between. CDR1 and CDR2 (germline): SGHTA, FQGNSA. This CDR3 is CASSLGSLAYNEQFF. CDR3 DNA: TGTGCCAGCAGCTTAGGTAGTTTGGCCTACAATGAGCAGTTCTTC.

In DNA, the CDR3 is TGTGCCAGCAGCCAAGGACTAGCGGACTTAATCCAAGAGACCCAGTACTTC. Encoded protein: CASSQGLADLIQETQYF. This chain uses TRBV3-1 (or the pseudogene TRBV3-2) with TRBJ2-5, with TRBD2 matching 9 bases. CDR1 is LGHDT, CDR2 YNNKEL, per germline (reference sequence). This CDR3 comprises 17 residues. The V and J ends lost 1 base and 1 base, in that order; junction bases with no gene match: 7.

The V gene is TRBV18, the J gene TRBJ1-5; D gene unclear. V gave up 6 bases and J gave up 0 bases, with 9 bases separating them. CDR3 length: 14 residues. From germline, CDR1 is KGHSH and CDR2 LQKENI. CDR3 loop: CASSLEISNQPQHF. The CDR3 region has the DNA TGTGCCAGCTCTCTCGAGATTAGCAATCAGCCCCAGCATTTT.

V gene TRBV18 combines with J gene TRBJ2-7; D unresolved. Germline V lookup: CDR1 KGHSH, CDR2 LQKENI. V lost 0 bases and J lost 5, with 11 bases in between. CDR3 length: 14 residues. The CDR3, as DNA: TGTGCCAGCTCACCACCAGGTAGAGGTGACGAGCAGTACTTC. Amino acid sequence: CASSPPGRGDEQYF. Using reference TRBV18 and TRBJ2-7 for the parts outside the CDR3, the full variable domain is NAGVMQNPRHLVRRRGQEARLRCSPMKGHSHVYWYRQLPEEGLKFMVYLQKENIIDESGMPKERFSAEFPKEGPSILRIQQVVRGDSAAYFCASSPPGRGDEQYFGPGTRLTVT.

V is TRBV11-1 and J is TRBJ2-5; D remains unclear. Per the germline V gene, CDR1 is SGHAT and CDR2 is FQDESV (reference sequence). The CDR3 has 14 amino acids. The V end lost 2 bases, the J end lost 5 bases, and 12 bases lay between the germline ends. The CDR3 here is CASSLQRHLETQYF. The CDR3 nucleotides are TGTGCCAGCAGCTTACAACGACATCTGGAGACCCAGTACTTC.

The chain couples TRBV7-6 to TRBJ2-3; 9 positions match TRBD2. CDR1 is SGHVS and CDR2 is FNYEAQ in the germline V gene. J gave up 9 bases and V 0 bases, and 10 bases lay outside the gene matches. The CDR3 has 16 amino acids. CDR3 protein: CASSLAGRGGLVTQYF. The CDR3, as DNA: TGTGCCAGCAGCTTAGCTGGGCGGGGGGGCCTTGTAACGCAGTATTTT.

J is TRBJ2-5 and V is TRBV6-5, with a weak D call TRBD1 (6 bases). Per germline, CDR1 MNHEY and CDR2 SVGAGI. V was cut by 2 bases and J by 7 bases, with 14 bases left in between. The CDR3 runs 14 residues. The CDR3 sequence: CASSYGGTIGTQYF. For the CDR3, the DNA is TGTGCCAGCAGTTACGGGGGCACAATCGGGACCCAGTACTTC.

The J gene is TRBJ2-3, the V gene TRBV7-3; 13 bases are shared with TRBD2. There are 18 residues in the CDR3. The V segment lost 5 bases and the J segment 1 base; nucleotides outside the gene matches: 9. CDR1 is SGHTA, CDR2 FQGTGA, per germline. The CDR3 here is CASSLRTSGRRGTDTQYF. CDR3 nucleotides: TGTGCCAGCAGCCTACGGACTAGCGGGAGACGAGGCACAGATACGCAGTATTTT.

The chain links TRBV18 to TRBJ2-5; 10 bases agree with TRBD2. The germline V gene encodes CDR1 KGHSH and CDR2 LQKENI. The V segment lost 1 base and the J segment 5 bases; nucleotides outside the gene matches: 7. This CDR3 has 16 amino acids. Here the CDR3 DNA reads TGTGCCAGCTCACCACGCACAGCGGGGGGGCTGGAGACCCAGTACTTC. It translates to CASSPRTAGGLETQYF.

The rearrangement joins TRBV4-2 to TRBJ2-5; TRBD2 matches at 12 bases. V shed 4 bases and J 4 bases; nucleotides not matched to a gene: 7. CDR3 length equals 16 residues. Germline CDR1 and CDR2: LGHNA and YNFKEQ. The CDR3 protein is CASSPRLAGARETQYF. The CDR3 bases are TGTGCCAGCAGCCCAAGACTAGCGGGGGCTCGAGAGACCCAGTACTTC.

The chain couples TRBV5-5 to TRBJ1-3; no definite D call. Trimming left V 4 bases short and J 0 bases short, with 11 bases between. Per germline, CDR1 SGHKS and CDR2 YYEKEE (reference sequence). The CDR3 has 15 residues. This CDR3 is CASSHPLGSGNTIYF. The DNA of the CDR3 is TGTGCCAGCAGCCACCCGCTCGGCTCTGGAAACACCATATATTTT.

In its sample, this clone was seen once. The rearrangement joins TRBV29-1 to TRBJ2-1; D gene unclear. Germline V lookup: CDR1 SQVTM, CDR2 ANQGSEA. The CDR3 covers 10 residues. The V and J ends lost 6 bases and 10 bases respectively, with 10 bases between them. The CDR3 loop is CSVVDLEQFF. The CDR3 coding sequence is TGCAGCGTGGTAGATCTAGAGCAGTTCTTC.

The V call is TRBV3-1 (or the pseudogene TRBV3-2), the J call TRBJ2-1, with D possibly being TRBD2 (6 bases). The CDR3 has 14 residues. Deletions cut 3 bases from V and 6 bases from J, with 12 bases between. Germline loops: CDR1 LGHDT, CDR2 YNNKEL (reference sequence). The CDR3 sequence: CASSQIAAVNEQFF. CDR3 nucleotides: TGTGCCAGCAGCCAGATAGCGGCGGTCAATGAGCAGTTCTTC.

This chain joins TRBV27 and TRBJ2-7, with D maybe TRBD1 (6 bases). The CDR3 sequence is 14 residues long. Trimming took 6 bases from V and 2 from J, leaving 14 bases between them. In germline, CDR1 is MNHEY, CDR2 SMNVEV (reference sequence). The CDR3 spells CASRKDTGPYEQYF. In DNA form, the CDR3 reads TGTGCCAGCAGAAAGGATACAGGGCCCTACGAGCAGTACTTC.

The rearrangement joins TRBV5-6 to TRBJ2-5; D not resolved. Per the germline V gene, CDR1 is SGHDT and CDR2 is YYEEEE. The CDR3 has 15 residues. The ends were cut back, 2 bases at V and 5 bases at J, with 16 bases in the middle. The CDR3 DNA sequence: TGTGCCAGCAGCTTTATAACGAGTCTAATGGAGACCCAGTACTTC. Residues: CASSFITSLMETQYF. The full variable domain, rest sourced from reference TRBV5-6 and TRBJ2-5, is DAGVTQSPTHLIKTRGQQVTLRCSPKSGHDTVSWYQQALGQGPQFIFQYYEEEERQRGNFPDRFSGHQFPNYSSELNVNALLLGDSALYLCASSFITSLMETQYFGPGTRLLVL.

The rearrangement joins TRBV9 to TRBJ1-2; D unclear. The CDR3 consists of 18 residues. The V end was cut by 0 bases, the J end by 0 bases, with 18 bases between. CDR1 and CDR2 from the germline V gene are SGDLS and YYNGEE. The CDR3 loop reads CASSVDQARERTNYGYTF. The CDR3 DNA reads as TGTGCCAGCAGCGTAGATCAGGCCAGAGAAAGAACTAACTATGGCTACACCTTC.

The V and J genes are TRBV27 and TRBJ2-1; D unclear. Trimming removed 5 bases from V and 3 bases from J, with 2 bases in between. Germline CDR1 MNHEY, CDR2 SMNVEV (reference sequence). The CDR3 spans 11 residues. This CDR3 reads CASSHYNEQFF. The DNA for the CDR3 is TGTGCCAGCAGTCACTACAATGAGCAGTTCTTC.

The gene calls are TRBV27 and TRBJ1-2, with TRBD1 as a possible D gene (6 bases). CDR1 and CDR2 from the germline V gene are MNHEY and SMNVEV (reference sequence). Deletions cut 7 bases from V and 3 bases from J, with 18 bases between. There are 15 residues in the CDR3. In DNA, the CDR3 is TGTGCCAGCAAGGGATGGGGGCTGTCGGACTATGGCTACACCTTC. The encoded protein is CASKGWGLSDYGYTF.

This clone was seen a few times. The sample carries other DNA sequences with the same CDR3. V usage is TRBV18 and J usage is TRBJ1-1; TRBD1 aligns across 7 bases. Germline-derived CDR1 and CDR2 are KGHSH and LQKENI. Trimming took 3 bases from V and 1 from J; bases not matched to a gene: 5. The length of the CDR3 is 15 residues. The CDR3 nucleotides are TGTGCCAGCTCACCGCGACAGGGACCGAACACTGAAGCTTTCTTT. This encodes CASSPRQGPNTEAFF.

The chain uses TRBV6-5 and TRBJ1-1; D is possibly TRBD1 (6 bases). The CDR3 contains 15 residues. Germline V gives CDR1 MNHEY, CDR2 SVGAGI. The ends were cut back, 6 bases at V and 1 base at J, with 15 bases in the middle. The CDR3 protein is CASRQLGAGNTEAFF. The DNA of the CDR3 is TGTGCCAGCAGACAACTGGGGGCAGGGAACACTGAAGCTTTCTTT.

The table lists this clone with a few counts. The V gene is TRBV5-6, the J gene TRBJ1-3, with D possibly TRBD1 on 6 matching bases. Looked up from germline, CDR1 is SGHDT and CDR2 is YYEEEE. The length of the CDR3 is 15 residues. V shed 5 bases and J shed 3 bases, with 15 bases lying between them. Written as DNA, the CDR3 is TGTGCCAGCAGGTCGATGGGGGCGGGTGGAAACACCATATATTTT. Its protein is CASRSMGAGGNTIYF.

As to this clone: Other DNA sequences in the sample encode the same CDR3. V gene TRBV9 combines with J gene TRBJ1-2; D is unclear. Looked up from germline, CDR1 is SGDLS and CDR2 is YYNGEE. V dropped 0 bases and J dropped 0 bases, with 12 bases sitting between them. This CDR3 region has 16 residues. The CDR3 reads CASSVGVGRTNYGYTF. The CDR3 DNA reads TGTGCCAGCAGCGTAGGGGTTGGCAGGACTAACTATGGCTACACCTTC. Together with reference TRBV9 and TRBJ1-2, the CDR3 gives the full variable domain: DSGVTQTPKHLITATGQRVTLRCSPRSGDLSVYWYQQSLDQGLQFLIQYYNGEERAKGNILERFSAQQFPDLHSELNLSSLELGDSALYFCASSVGVGRTNYGYTFGSGTRLTVV.

This clone was seen just once. This chain connects TRBV15 to TRBJ1-5; unclear D gene. CDR3 length equals 13 residues. Germline CDR1 is LNHNV and CDR2 is YYDKDF (reference sequence). Trimming took 0 bases from V and 6 from J, leaving 6 bases between them. The CDR3 coding sequence is TGTGCCACCAGCAGAGATGGCCGTCAGCCCCAGCATTTT. It yields the protein CATSRDGRQPQHF.

A single count supports this clone. The chain employs TRBV7-3 and TRBJ2-3; D gene ambiguous. There are 12 residues in the CDR3. Trimming pared 8 bases from V and 1 base from J, leaving 7 bases between. Germline-derived CDR1 and CDR2 are SGHTA and FQGTGA. The CDR3 DNA follows: TGTGCCAGCGGGCACGGCACAGATACGCAGTATTTT. Protein sequence: CASGHGTDTQYF.

The V call is TRBV28, the J call TRBJ2-1; TRBD1 matches at 7 bases. Germline loops: CDR1 MDHEN, CDR2 SYDVKM. J was trimmed by 4 bases and V by 6 bases; bases with no gene match: 9. The CDR3 is made up of 15 amino acids. As DNA, the CDR3 is TGTGCCAGCAGAGCCGGGACAGAGTATTACAATGAGCAGTTCTTC. This gives the protein CASRAGTEYYNEQFF.